Shown below are 21 T cell receptor beta chains from a single sample sequenced in a study of blood T cell repertoires in COVID-19. The method was immunoSEQ multiplex PCR; TCRdb's version includes in-frame clones alone and lacks a portion of them. This repertoire shows about 52,000 clones, about 85% found once; its top ten account for approximately 7%. Sequences were obtained from peripheral blood. All receptors come from a man between 65 and 85 years old with active COVID-19.

This chain connects TRBV4-1 to TRBJ1-3, with TRBD1 as a possible D gene (6 bases). V lost 1 base and J 3 bases, leaving 13 bases between the germline ends. The length of the CDR3 is 16 residues. Germline values: CDR1 MGHRA, CDR2 YSYEKL. CDR3 loop: CASSQVAGEGGNTIYF. The DNA for the CDR3 is TGCGCCAGCAGCCAAGTCGCAGGGGAGGGTGGAAACACCATATATTTT.

The sample holds a few counts of this clone. This chain links TRBV7-2 with TRBJ1-5; 9 bases agree with TRBD1. The CDR3 has 14 amino acids. Germline assignment: CDR1 SGHTA and CDR2 FQGNSA. The junction had 9 bases not matched to a gene; V was cut back by 6 bases and J by 9 bases. CDR3 in DNA: TGTGCCAGCAGGTTATTTACAGGGGGCGCGCCCCAGCATTTT. Translation gives CASRLFTGGAPQHF.

The chain employs TRBV5-5 and TRBJ2-3; 13 nucleotides line up with TRBD2. Per germline, CDR1 SGHKS and CDR2 YYEKEE (reference sequence). J gave up 7 bases and V 4 bases, and 3 bases lay outside the gene matches. CDR3 length equals 14 residues. The CDR3 nucleotides are TGTGCCAGCAGCCGGACTAGCGGGGGTTATACGCAGTATTTT. Amino acid sequence: CASSRTSGGYTQYF.

The chain recombines TRBV9 with TRBJ1-2; TRBD1 matches at 8 bases. V shed 0 bases and J 7 bases; nucleotides not matched to a gene: 5. The CDR3 loop spans 14 amino acids. CDR1 is SGDLS and CDR2 is YYNGEE in the germline V gene. CDR3 residues: CASSVVVDRGGYTF. The DNA for the CDR3 is TGTGCCAGCAGCGTAGTAGTCGACAGGGGTGGCTACACCTTC.

The chain employs TRBV5-6 and TRBJ1-4, with D hard to call. The germline V gene has CDR1 SGHDT and CDR2 YYEEEE. V dropped 4 bases and J dropped 0 bases, with 7 bases sitting between them. The CDR3 totals 14 residues. CDR3 in amino acids: CASSSGSTNEKLFF. In DNA, the CDR3 is TGTGCCAGCAGCAGCGGCTCAACTAATGAAAAACTGTTTTTT.

The V call is TRBV19, the J call TRBJ1-1, with 7 bases fitting TRBD1. Germline V gives CDR1 LNHDA, CDR2 SQIVND (reference sequence). The CDR3 is 14 amino acids. V lost 7 bases, J lost 1 base, and 6 bases stayed unmatched. The CDR3: CASINAGGNTEAFF. The CDR3 nucleotides are TGTGCCAGTATTAATGCAGGGGGGAACACTGAAGCTTTCTTT.

The chain combines TRBV4-3 with TRBJ2-1; TRBD2 matches 9 bases. The CDR3 has 17 amino acids. The junction had 22 bases not matched to a gene; V was cut back by 7 bases and J by 12 bases. CDR1 and CDR2 from the germline V gene are LGHNA and YSLEER. This CDR3 reads CASTSGVAGGPFDVQFF. DNA for the CDR3: TGCGCCAGCACCTCGGGGGTGGCGGGGGGGCCTTTTGACGTGCAGTTCTTC.

This clone was recorded a few times. The chain recombines TRBV3-1 (or the pseudogene TRBV3-2) with TRBJ1-3; tentatively, D is TRBD1 (6 bases). CDR1 LGHDT and CDR2 YNNKEL come from the germline V gene (reference sequence). Deletions cut 4 bases from V and 4 bases from J, with 11 bases between. The CDR3 spans 14 residues. The CDR3 region has the DNA TGTGCCAGCAGCCCCCGGACAGAGGGAAACACCATATATTTT. Translated: CASSPRTEGNTIYF.

This clone appeared once. This rearrangement joins TRBV3-1 (or the pseudogene TRBV3-2) to TRBJ2-1; 12 bases line up with TRBD2. Germline CDR1 and CDR2: LGHDT and YNNKEL (reference sequence). Trimming cost V 5 bases and J 5 bases; bases outside gene matches: 4. The CDR3 spans 15 residues. The CDR3 DNA reads TGTGCCAGCAGCTCCCTAGCGGGGGGGGACAATGAGCAGTTCTTC. It specifies CASSSLAGGDNEQFF.

This clone was picked up a small number of times. The rearrangement uses TRBV4-2 and TRBJ2-1; D uncertain. Germline-derived CDR1 and CDR2 are LGHNA and YNFKEQ. The CDR3 has 16 amino acids. V dropped 5 bases and J dropped 0 bases, with 14 bases sitting between them. CDR3: CASSVTLRSSYNEQFF. DNA for the CDR3: TGTGCCAGCAGCGTCACTTTACGGAGCTCCTACAATGAGCAGTTCTTC.

The gene calls are TRBV3-1 (or the pseudogene TRBV3-2) and TRBJ2-2; 10 nucleotides align to TRBD2. The CDR3 spans 15 residues. Germline V gene lookup returns CDR1 LGHDT and CDR2 YNNKEL (reference sequence). Trimming cost V 5 bases and J 4 bases; bases outside gene matches: 4. Here the CDR3 DNA reads TGTGCCAGCAGCGCCCGACTAGCGGGCACCGGGGAGCTGTTTTTT. Protein product: CASSARLAGTGELFF.

This clone was observed a few times. This rearrangement joins TRBV15 to TRBJ1-2; tentatively, D is TRBD1 (5 bases). Germline CDR1 is LNHNV and CDR2 is YYDKDF (reference sequence). This CDR3 is built from 14 residues. Deletions cut 1 base from V and 2 bases from J, with 8 bases between. The CDR3 sequence is CATSRAQENYGYTF. In DNA form, the CDR3 reads TGTGCCACCAGCAGAGCACAGGAGAACTATGGCTACACCTTC.

This chain uses TRBV13 with TRBJ2-7; 8 bases map to TRBD1. The V and J ends lost 6 bases and 5 bases, in that order; junction bases with no gene match: 12. The CDR3 spans 15 residues. Germline V gene sequence: CDR1 PRHDT, CDR2 FYEKMQ (reference sequence). CDR3 sequence (DNA): TGTGCCAGCAGTCGGCCGGGACAGGAGGTCCACGAGCAGTACTTC. It codes for CASSRPGQEVHEQYF.

This clone was recorded a few times. In nucleotides, the CDR3 is TGTGCCAGCAGCTTAGTGGGGTCAGGGGGCTATGGCTACACCTTC. This sequence encodes CASSLVGSGGYGYTF. The J gene is TRBJ1-2, the V gene TRBV7-8, with 7 bases that match TRBD1. Per germline, CDR1 SGHVS and CDR2 FQNEAQ. The CDR3 runs 15 residues. With 1 base clipped from V and 4 bases from J, the junction kept 6 bases outside the gene matches.

The chain recombines TRBV5-4 with TRBJ2-1, with D maybe TRBD2 (6 bases). This CDR3 spans 14 amino acids. The V and J ends lost 3 bases and 7 bases respectively, with 14 bases between them. CDR1 SGHNT and CDR2 YYREEE come from the germline V gene (reference sequence). In nucleotides, the CDR3 is TGTGCCAGCAGCTCATCCGGGACTGAAAATGAGCAGTTCTTC. This sequence encodes CASSSSGTENEQFF.

The V and J genes are TRBV4-2 and TRBJ1-6, with TRBD1 identical over 7 bases. The CDR3 has 17 amino acids. CDR1 and CDR2 (germline): LGHNA, YNFKEQ. The V gene end was trimmed by 2 bases and the J gene end by 10 bases; junction bases not matched to a gene: 14. The CDR3 sequence: CASSQSQGSNERSPLHF. CDR3 DNA sequence: TGTGCCAGCAGCCAATCACAGGGGTCTAACGAAAGATCACCCCTCCACTTT.

The J gene is TRBJ2-2, the V gene TRBV27, with D perhaps matching TRBD2 (5 bases). V was shortened by 3 bases and J by 6 bases, with 11 bases between the two germline ends. Germline V gene data show CDR1 as MNHEY and CDR2 as SMNVEV (reference sequence). The CDR3 extends over 14 amino acids. The CDR3 here is CASSFPGESGELFF. CDR3 in DNA: TGTGCCAGCAGTTTCCCCGGGGAGTCCGGGGAGCTGTTTTTT.

V gene TRBV7-6 combines with J gene TRBJ2-7; tentative D call: TRBD2 (6 bases). The CDR3 runs 18 residues. With 1 base removed from V and 1 base from J, the gap between germline ends came to 20 bases. Germline loops: CDR1 SGHVS, CDR2 FNYEAQ. The CDR3 DNA is TGTGCCAGCAGCTTAGTTTCGCGGGGCGGGGCAGGTTCCTACGAGCAGTACTTC. Amino acids: CASSLVSRGGAGSYEQYF.

The chain has TRBV5-1 and TRBJ1-2; 7 nucleotides agree with TRBD1. With V trimmed by 5 bases and J by 6 bases, 4 bases remained unmatched. Germline V gives CDR1 SGHRS, CDR2 YFSETQ. The CDR3 is 12 amino acids. DNA of the CDR3: TGCGCCAGCAGGGCGGGGACAGATGGCTACACCTTC. It yields the protein CASRAGTDGYTF.

The DNA for the CDR3 is TGTGCCAGTACCCTAGGACAGGGGCTCTCCTACGAGCAGTACTTC. Translated: CASTLGQGLSYEQYF. The V and J genes are TRBV19 and TRBJ2-7, with 9 bases that match TRBD1. The CDR3 spans 15 residues. J gave up 0 bases and V 7 bases, and 7 bases lay outside the gene matches. Per the germline V gene, CDR1 is LNHDA and CDR2 is SQIVND (reference sequence).

The chain carries TRBV12-3 or TRBV12-4 and TRBJ2-6, with D perhaps TRBD2 (7 bases). This CDR3 comprises 13 residues. V shed 11 bases and J shed 2 bases, with 10 bases lying between them. The CDR3 is CAGGGPGANVLTF. CDR3 nucleotides: TGTGCCGGCGGGGGCCCTGGGGCCAACGTCCTGACTTTC.